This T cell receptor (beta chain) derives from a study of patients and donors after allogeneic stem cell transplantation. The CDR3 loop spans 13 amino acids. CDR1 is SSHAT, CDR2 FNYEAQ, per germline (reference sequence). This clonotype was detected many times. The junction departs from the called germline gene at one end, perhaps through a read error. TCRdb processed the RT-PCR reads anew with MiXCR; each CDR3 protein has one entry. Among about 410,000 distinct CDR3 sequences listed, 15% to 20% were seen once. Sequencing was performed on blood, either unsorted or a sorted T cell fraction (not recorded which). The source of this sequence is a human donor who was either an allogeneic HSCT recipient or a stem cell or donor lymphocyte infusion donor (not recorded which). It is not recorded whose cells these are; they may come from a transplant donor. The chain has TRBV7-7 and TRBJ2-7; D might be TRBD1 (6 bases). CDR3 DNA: TGTGCTAGCAGCTTAGGACAGAACTACGAGCAGTACTTC. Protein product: CASSLGQNYEQYF.